Below, one T cell receptor (beta chain) is given with its context. The source of the sample is a study of blood T cell repertoires in COVID-19. About the study: Spain, Italy and the United States supplied samples that represented acute and convalescent COVID-19. In each case, the material was cDNA or gDNA derived from T cells, B-cell-depleted T cells, or PBMCs.

Trimming took 0 bases from V and 7 from J, leaving 12 bases between them. Germline V CDR1 and CDR2: MNHEY, SVGEGT. The CDR3 extends over 14 amino acids. In the original processing: By means of reference gene primer amplification, nucleated cell counts were estimated. The assay was immunoSEQ multiplex PCR, and TCRdb's table has in-frame clones only and misses some. D and trimming were read from the DNA, whereas the V and J calls and clone size are those reported in that table. Counted here are about 73,000 clones, approximately 83% occurring once; the ten biggest clones make up roughly 2.5%. This chain uses TRBV6-2 or TRBV6-3 with TRBJ1-2, with D possibly TRBD1 on 6 matching bases. The specimen sequenced was peripheral blood. This receptor was identified in a man aged 80 or over with active or convalescent COVID-19. CDR3 coding DNA: TGTGCCAGCAGTTACTCGACTGGGGGCGGTGGCTACACCTTC. Amino acids: CASSYSTGGGGYTF.